These 16 T cell receptor beta chains originate from one sample sequenced in a study of cytomegalovirus exposure and HLA in healthy donors. The PCR was carried out with 60 Vbeta primers and 13 Jbeta primers. Clones were sequenced by immunoSEQ multiplex PCR, and TCRdb holds only the in-frame ones, with some missing. The sample data list about 160,000 clones. Sequencing input: PBMCs. These receptor sequences come from a man in his thirties or forties in good health and CMV-seronegative.

The J gene is TRBJ2-7, the V gene TRBV9; D perhaps matches TRBD1 (6 bases). The V gene's germline CDR1 is SGDLS and CDR2 YYNGEE. The CDR3 runs 15 residues. Deletions cut 3 bases from V and 6 bases from J, with 19 bases between. CDR3: CASSGRGTKGVEQYF. CDR3 nucleotide sequence: TGTGCCAGCAGCGGAAGAGGGACAAAAGGGGTCGAGCAGTACTTC.

J is TRBJ1-1 and V is TRBV7-8, with 9 bases that match TRBD1. V was clipped by 1 base and J by 7 bases; unmatched bases: 10. The germline CDR1 and CDR2 sequences are SGHVS and FQNEAQ. CDR3 length: 16 residues. The chain's CDR3 is CASSLVAFWTGDEAFF. The CDR3 nucleotides are TGTGCCAGCAGCTTAGTGGCCTTTTGGACAGGGGATGAAGCTTTCTTT.

The rearrangement links TRBV27 to TRBJ2-7, with TRBD1 identical over 7 bases. There are 16 residues in the CDR3. Trimming took 10 bases from V and 1 from J; bases not matched to a gene: 16. Germline values: CDR1 MNHEY, CDR2 SMNVEV (reference sequence). The CDR3 sequence is CANSIDPRDRSYEQYF. In nucleotides, the CDR3 is TGTGCCAACTCGATCGACCCCCGGGACAGATCCTACGAGCAGTACTTC.

The chain employs TRBV19 and TRBJ2-7, with 7 nucleotides matching TRBD2. J gave up 5 bases and V 1 base, and 5 bases lay outside the gene matches. Germline assignment: CDR1 LNHDA and CDR2 SQIVND (reference sequence). This CDR3 is built from 14 residues. The CDR3 sequence is CASSIGGGMDEQYF. For the CDR3, the DNA is TGTGCCAGTAGTATAGGCGGGGGAATGGACGAGCAGTACTTC.

This rearrangement joins TRBV6-5 to TRBJ1-1, with D tentatively TRBD1 (6 bases). This CDR3 comprises 13 residues. CDR1 and CDR2 (germline): MNHEY, SVGAGI. The V end was cut by 5 bases, the J end by 4 bases, with 11 bases between. The CDR3 nucleotides are TGTGCCAGCAGTAACAGGGAGAGCACTGAAGCTTTCTTT. It encodes CASSNRESTEAFF.

The chain has TRBV6-6 and TRBJ2-3; D may be TRBD2 (6 bases). The CDR3 runs to 14 residues. V lost 5 bases to trimming and J lost 0 bases, with 9 bases between them. Germline V lookup: CDR1 MNHNY, CDR2 SVGAGI (reference sequence). CDR3 nucleotides: TGTGCCAGCAGTCTAGCGCTTAGCACAGATACGCAGTATTTT. Its translation: CASSLALSTDTQYF.

In DNA, the CDR3 is TGTGCCAGCAGGACAAACACCGGGGAGCTGTTTTTT. Amino acids: CASRTNTGELFF. The V gene is TRBV6-5, the J gene TRBJ2-2, with D uncertain. CDR1 is MNHEY and CDR2 is SVGAGI in the germline V gene. There are 12 residues in the CDR3. Deletions cut 6 bases from V and 2 bases from J, with 4 bases between.

The chain is built from TRBV5-1 and TRBJ1-3; possible D gene TRBD1, 5 bases. The CDR3 has 16 residues. The V and J ends lost 2 bases and 2 bases respectively, with 14 bases between them. Germline CDR1 reads SGHRS; CDR2 reads YFSETQ. This CDR3 reads CASSFQAGHTGNTIYF. The CDR3 nucleotides read TGCGCCAGCAGCTTTCAGGCAGGACATACTGGAAACACCATATATTTT.

This chain uses TRBV13 with TRBJ1-1; no firm D call. Germline V CDR1 and CDR2: PRHDT, FYEKMQ (reference sequence). V shed 2 bases and J shed 7 bases, with 8 bases lying between them. The CDR3 contains 12 residues. The CDR3 reads CASSLQQLEAFF. CDR3 DNA: TGTGCCAGCAGCTTACAACAGCTTGAAGCTTTCTTT.

This chain connects TRBV2 to TRBJ1-3; D gene uncertain. CDR3 length: 15 amino acids. CDR1 SNHLY and CDR2 FYNNEI come from the germline V gene. Trimming shortened V by 4 bases and J by 0 bases, and 10 bases separated the two germline ends. DNA for the CDR3: TGTGCCAGCAGTGTTAGGCGGGACTCTGGAAACACCATATATTTT. This codes for CASSVRRDSGNTIYF.

The V and J genes are TRBV19 and TRBJ2-2; D might be TRBD2 (6 bases). CDR1 and CDR2 from the germline V gene are LNHDA and SQIVND (reference sequence). With 0 bases removed from V and 1 base from J, the gap between germline ends came to 9 bases. The CDR3 contains 16 residues. This CDR3 is CASSIDLGRNTGELFF. The CDR3, as DNA: TGTGCCAGTAGTATAGATCTCGGGAGGAACACCGGGGAGCTGTTTTTT.

V is TRBV5-8 and J is TRBJ1-1, with 8 bases that match TRBD1. The CDR3 totals 14 residues. J was trimmed by 8 bases and V by 4 bases; bases with no gene match: 10. The germline CDR1 and CDR2 sequences are SGHTS and YDEGEE. DNA for the CDR3: TGTGCCAGCAGCCAGTTGACAGGGGCAGAAGAAGCTTTCTTT. It specifies CASSQLTGAEEAFF. The full variable domain, its missing parts supplied by reference TRBV5-8 and TRBJ1-1, is EAGVTQSPTHLIKTRGQQATLRCSPISGHTSVYWYQQALGLGLQFLLWYDEGEERNRGNFPPRFSGRQFPNYSSELNVNALELEDSALYLCASSQLTGAEEAFFGQGTRLTVV.

CDR3 in DNA: TGTGCCAGCACCCAGGGCAGGGAGCAGTTCTTC. Encoded protein: CASTQGREQFF. The chain joins TRBV2 to TRBJ2-1; D is perhaps TRBD1 (5 bases). The V gene lost 7 bases and the J gene lost 10 bases, with 11 bases spanning the gap. Germline V gene lookup returns CDR1 SNHLY and CDR2 FYNNEI. The CDR3 runs to 11 residues.

The chain is built from TRBV9 and TRBJ2-7; 7 positions match TRBD1. Losses at the gene ends were 2 bases for V and 3 bases for J; bases not matched to a gene: 5. Looked up from germline, CDR1 is SGDLS and CDR2 is YYNGEE. The CDR3 spans 14 residues. Written as DNA, the CDR3 is TGTGCCAGCAGCGTTCAGGGGGACAGCTACGAGCAGTACTTC. Encoded protein: CASSVQGDSYEQYF.

This chain connects TRBV5-1 to TRBJ2-2; TRBD1 matches at 7 bases. Trimming at V came to 4 bases and at J to 4 bases, leaving 1 base not matched to a gene. CDR1 SGHRS and CDR2 YFSETQ come from the germline V gene. This CDR3 is built from 13 residues. This CDR3 reads CASSQGVTGELFF. CDR3 DNA: TGCGCCAGCAGCCAGGGGGTCACCGGGGAGCTGTTTTTT. The whole variable domain, remainder taken from reference TRBV5-1 and TRBJ2-2, is KAGVTQTPRYLIKTRGQQVTLSCSPISGHRSVSWYQQTPGQGLQFLFEYFSETQRNKGNFPGRFSGRQFSNSRSEMNVSTLELGDSALYLCASSQGVTGELFFGEGSRLTVL.

The gene calls are TRBV14 and TRBJ2-1; the match to TRBD1 covers 7 bases. The CDR3 has 13 residues. The V gene's germline CDR1 is SGHDN and CDR2 FVKESK. With V trimmed by 3 bases and J by 8 bases, 4 bases remained unmatched. CDR3 DNA sequence: TGTGCCAGCAGCCAGAGGGGGCTCGATGAGCAGTTCTTC. Translated, it gives CASSQRGLDEQFF.